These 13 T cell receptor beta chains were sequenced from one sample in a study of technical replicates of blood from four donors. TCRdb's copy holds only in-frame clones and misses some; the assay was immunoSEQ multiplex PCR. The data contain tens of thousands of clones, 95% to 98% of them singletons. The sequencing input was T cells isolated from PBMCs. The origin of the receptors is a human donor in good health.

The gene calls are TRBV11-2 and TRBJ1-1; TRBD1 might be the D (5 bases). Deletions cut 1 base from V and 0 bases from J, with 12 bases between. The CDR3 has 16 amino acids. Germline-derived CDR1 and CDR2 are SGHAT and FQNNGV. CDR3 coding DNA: TGTGCCAGCAGCTTAGTTACAGGTCTTTTGAACACTGAAGCTTTCTTT. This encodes CASSLVTGLLNTEAFF.

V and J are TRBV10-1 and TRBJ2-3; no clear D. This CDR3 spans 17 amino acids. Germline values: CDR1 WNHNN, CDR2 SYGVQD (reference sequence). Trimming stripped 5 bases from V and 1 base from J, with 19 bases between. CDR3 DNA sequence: TGCGCCAGCAGTCCCCGATCTAGTCCCGTGGGCACAGATACGCAGTATTTT. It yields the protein CASSPRSSPVGTDTQYF.

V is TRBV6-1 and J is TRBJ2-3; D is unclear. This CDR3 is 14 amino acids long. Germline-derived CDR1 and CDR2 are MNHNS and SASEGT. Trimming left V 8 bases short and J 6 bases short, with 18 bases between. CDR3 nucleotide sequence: TGTGCCAGCTCCGCAGGCCATGTGGTTGATACGCAGTATTTT. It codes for CASSAGHVVDTQYF.

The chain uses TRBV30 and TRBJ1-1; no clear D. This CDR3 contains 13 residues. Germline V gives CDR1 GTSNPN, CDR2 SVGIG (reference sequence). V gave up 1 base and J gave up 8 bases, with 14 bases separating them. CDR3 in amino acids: CAWSGKGRREAFF. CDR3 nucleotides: TGTGCCTGGAGTGGGAAAGGTAGGAGAGAAGCTTTCTTT.

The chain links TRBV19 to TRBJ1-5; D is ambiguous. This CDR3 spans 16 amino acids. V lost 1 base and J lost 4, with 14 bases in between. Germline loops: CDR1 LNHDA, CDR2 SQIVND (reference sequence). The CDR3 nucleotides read TGTGCCAGTAGTATAGGAGGAGGCACGGAAAATCAGCCCCAGCATTTT. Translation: CASSIGGGTENQPQHF.

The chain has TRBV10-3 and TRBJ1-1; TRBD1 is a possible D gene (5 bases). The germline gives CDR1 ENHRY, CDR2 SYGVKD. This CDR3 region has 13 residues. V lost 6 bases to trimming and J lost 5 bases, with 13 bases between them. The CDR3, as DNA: TGTGCCATCAGCGGGAGCAGGGATACTGAAGCTTTCTTT. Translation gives CAISGSRDTEAFF.

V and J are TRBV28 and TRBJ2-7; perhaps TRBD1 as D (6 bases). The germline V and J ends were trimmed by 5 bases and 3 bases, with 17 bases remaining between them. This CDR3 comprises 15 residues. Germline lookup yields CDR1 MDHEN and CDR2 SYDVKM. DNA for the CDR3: TGTGCCAGCAGTACTACCGGGACATCGCGCTACGAGCAGTACTTC. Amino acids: CASSTTGTSRYEQYF.

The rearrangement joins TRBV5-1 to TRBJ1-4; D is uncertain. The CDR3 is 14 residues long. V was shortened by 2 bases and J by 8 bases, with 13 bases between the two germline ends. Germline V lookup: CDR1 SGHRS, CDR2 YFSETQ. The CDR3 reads CASSFNGVEEKLFF. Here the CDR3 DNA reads TGCGCCAGCAGCTTCAACGGGGTAGAGGAAAAACTGTTTTTT.

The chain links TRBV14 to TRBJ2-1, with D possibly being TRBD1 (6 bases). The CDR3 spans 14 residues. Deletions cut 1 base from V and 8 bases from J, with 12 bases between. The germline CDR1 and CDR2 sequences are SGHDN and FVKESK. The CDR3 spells CASSQGGSGDEQFF. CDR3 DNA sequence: TGTGCCAGCAGCCAAGGAGGCTCAGGGGATGAGCAGTTCTTC. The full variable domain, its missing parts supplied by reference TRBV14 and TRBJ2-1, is EAGVTQFPSHSVIEKGQTVTLRCDPISGHDNLYWYRRVMGKEIKFLLHFVKESKQDESGMPNNRFLAERTGGTYSTLKVQPAELEDSGVYFCASSQGGSGDEQFFGPGTRLTVL.

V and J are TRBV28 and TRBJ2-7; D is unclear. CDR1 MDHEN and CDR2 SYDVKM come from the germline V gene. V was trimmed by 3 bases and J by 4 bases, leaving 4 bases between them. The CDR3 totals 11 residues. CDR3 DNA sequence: TGTGCCAGCAGTTTTCTGTACGAGCAGTACTTC. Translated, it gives CASSFLYEQYF.

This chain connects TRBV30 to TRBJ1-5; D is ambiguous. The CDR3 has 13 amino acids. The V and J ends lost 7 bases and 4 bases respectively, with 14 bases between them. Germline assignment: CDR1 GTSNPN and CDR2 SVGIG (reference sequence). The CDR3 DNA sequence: TGTGCCTTAGGCGGCCCCGAGAATCAGCCCCAGCATTTT. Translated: CALGGPENQPQHF.

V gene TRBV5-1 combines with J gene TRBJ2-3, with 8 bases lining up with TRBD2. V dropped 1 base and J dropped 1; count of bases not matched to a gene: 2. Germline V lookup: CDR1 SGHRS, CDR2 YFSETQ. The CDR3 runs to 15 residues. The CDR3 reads CASSLPTSGTDTQYF. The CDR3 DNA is TGCGCCAGCAGCTTGCCGACTAGCGGCACAGATACGCAGTATTTT.

The DNA for the CDR3 is TGTGCCAGCAGGGCAATCCAAGAGACCCAGTACTTC. As protein: CASRAIQETQYF. The genes are TRBV28 and TRBJ2-5; D not certain. Germline CDR1 and CDR2: MDHEN and SYDVKM. V was pared by 6 bases and J by 1 base, with 6 bases between. CDR3 length: 12 residues. Supplemented by reference TRBV28 and TRBJ2-5, the full variable domain reads DVKVTQSSRYLVKRTGEKVFLECVQDMDHENMFWYRQDPGLGLRLIYFSYDVKMKEKGDIPEGYSVSREKKERFSLILESASTNQTSMYLCASRAIQETQYFGPGTRLLVL.